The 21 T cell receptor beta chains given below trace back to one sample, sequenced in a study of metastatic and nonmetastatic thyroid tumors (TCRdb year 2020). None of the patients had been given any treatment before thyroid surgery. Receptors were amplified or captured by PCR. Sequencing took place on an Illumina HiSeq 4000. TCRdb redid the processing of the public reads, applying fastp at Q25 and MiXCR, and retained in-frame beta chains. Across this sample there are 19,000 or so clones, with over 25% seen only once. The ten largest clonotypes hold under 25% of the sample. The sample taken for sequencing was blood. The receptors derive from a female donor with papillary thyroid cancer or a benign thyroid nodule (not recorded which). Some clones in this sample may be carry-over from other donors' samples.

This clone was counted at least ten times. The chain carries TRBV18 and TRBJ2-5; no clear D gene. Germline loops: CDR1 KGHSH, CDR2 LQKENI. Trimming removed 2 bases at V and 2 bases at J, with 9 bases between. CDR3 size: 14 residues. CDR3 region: CASSPSIGQETQYF. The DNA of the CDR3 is TGTGCCAGCTCACCAAGTATAGGTCAAGAGACCCAGTACTTC.

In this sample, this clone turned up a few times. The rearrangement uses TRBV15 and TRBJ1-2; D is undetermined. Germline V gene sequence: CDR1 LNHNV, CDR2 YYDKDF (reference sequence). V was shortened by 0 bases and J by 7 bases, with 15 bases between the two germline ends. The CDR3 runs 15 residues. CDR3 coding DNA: TGTGCCACCAGCAGAGATCTGGTAGGGCAGTGTGGCTACACCTTC. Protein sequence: CATSRDLVGQCGYTF.

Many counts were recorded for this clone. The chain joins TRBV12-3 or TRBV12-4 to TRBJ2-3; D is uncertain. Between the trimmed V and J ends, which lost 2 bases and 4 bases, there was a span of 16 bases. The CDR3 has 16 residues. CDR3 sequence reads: CASSLPSVGGADTQYF. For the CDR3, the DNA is TGTGCCAGCAGTTTACCGAGTGTAGGCGGAGCAGATACGCAGTATTTT.

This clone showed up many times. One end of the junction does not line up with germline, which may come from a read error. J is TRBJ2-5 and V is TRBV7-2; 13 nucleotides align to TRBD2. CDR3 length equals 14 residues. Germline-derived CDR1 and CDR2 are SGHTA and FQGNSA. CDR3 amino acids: CASRKGLAGESQYF. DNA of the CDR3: TGTGCCAGCAGAAAAGGACTAGCGGGGGAGAGCCAGTACTTC.

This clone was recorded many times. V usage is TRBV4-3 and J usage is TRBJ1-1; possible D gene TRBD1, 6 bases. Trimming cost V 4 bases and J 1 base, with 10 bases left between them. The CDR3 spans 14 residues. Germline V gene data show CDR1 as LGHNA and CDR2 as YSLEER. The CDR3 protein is CASSPETGNTEAFF. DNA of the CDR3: TGCGCCAGCAGCCCAGAGACAGGGAACACTGAAGCTTTCTTT.

In nucleotides, the CDR3 is TGTGCCAGCAGCGCAGCCCGGGGCGCCGGGGAGCTGTTTTTT. It encodes CASSAARGAGELFF. V and J are TRBV11-3 and TRBJ2-2, with D perhaps assigned TRBD1 or TRBD2 (5 bases each). Germline CDR1 and CDR2: SGHNT and YENEEA. V was cut by 5 bases and J by 6 bases, with 13 bases left in between. The CDR3 consists of 14 residues. Full variable domain (remainder filled in from reference TRBV11-3 and TRBJ2-2): EAGVVQSPRYKIIEKKQPVAFWCNPISGHNTLYWYLQNLGQGPELLIRYENEEAVDDSQLPKDRFSAERLKGVDSTLKIQPAELGDSAVYLCASSAARGAGELFFGEGSRLTVL.

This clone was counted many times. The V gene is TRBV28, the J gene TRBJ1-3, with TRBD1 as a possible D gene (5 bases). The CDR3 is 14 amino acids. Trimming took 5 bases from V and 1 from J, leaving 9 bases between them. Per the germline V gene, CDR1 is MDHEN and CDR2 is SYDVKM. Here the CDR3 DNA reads TGTGCCAGCAGTCGGGGGGAGTCTGGAAACACCATATATTTT. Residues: CASSRGESGNTIYF.

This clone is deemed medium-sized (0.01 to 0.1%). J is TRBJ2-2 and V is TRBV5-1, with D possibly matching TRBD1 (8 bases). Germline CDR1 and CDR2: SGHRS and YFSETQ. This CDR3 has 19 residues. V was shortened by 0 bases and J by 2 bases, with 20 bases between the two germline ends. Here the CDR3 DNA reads TGCGCCAGCAGCTTGGAAAAAGGACAGGGAGGGATTAACACCGGGGAGCTGTTTTTT. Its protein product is CASSLEKGQGGINTGELFF.

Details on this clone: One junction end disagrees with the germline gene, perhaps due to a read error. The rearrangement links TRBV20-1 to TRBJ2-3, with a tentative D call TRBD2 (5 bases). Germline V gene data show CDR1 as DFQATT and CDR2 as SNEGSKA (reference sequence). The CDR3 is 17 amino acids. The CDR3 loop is CSARSHGLAVSTDTKYF. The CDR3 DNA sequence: TGCAGTGCTAGGAGCCACGGGCTAGCTGTCAGCACAGATACGAAGTATTTT.

CDR3 loop: CASSPFQGAGEETQYF. The CDR3 DNA is TGTGCCAGCAGTCCATTCCAAGGAGCGGGAGAAGAGACCCAGTACTTC. This chain links TRBV7-2 with TRBJ2-5; TRBD2 agrees at 8 bases. Germline CDR1 and CDR2: SGHTA and FQGNSA. CDR3 length equals 16 residues. V trimming: 6 bases; J trimming: 3 bases; junction bases outside the gene matches: 12.

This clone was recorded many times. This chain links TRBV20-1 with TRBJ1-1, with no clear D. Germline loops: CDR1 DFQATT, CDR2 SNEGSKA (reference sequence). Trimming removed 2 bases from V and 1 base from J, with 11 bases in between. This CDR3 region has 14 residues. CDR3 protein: CSARQPIGNTEAFF. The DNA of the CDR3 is TGCAGTGCTAGACAACCGATCGGGAACACTGAAGCTTTCTTT.

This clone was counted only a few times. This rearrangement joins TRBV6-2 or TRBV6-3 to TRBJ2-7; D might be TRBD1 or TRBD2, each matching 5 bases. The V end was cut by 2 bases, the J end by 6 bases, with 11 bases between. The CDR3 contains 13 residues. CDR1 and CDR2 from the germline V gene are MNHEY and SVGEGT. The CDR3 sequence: CASSYPRGREQYF. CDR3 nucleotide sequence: TGTGCCAGCAGTTACCCCCGGGGCCGCGAGCAGTACTTC.

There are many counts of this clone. In DNA form, the CDR3 reads TGTGCCAGCAAGATTACAGGGGGCAACACTGAAGCTTTCTTT. It specifies CASKITGGNTEAFF. The chain is built from TRBV2 and TRBJ1-1, with TRBD1 matching over 9 bases. V shed 7 bases and J 2 bases; nucleotides not matched to a gene: 5. The CDR3 contains 14 residues. Germline CDR1 and CDR2: SNHLY and FYNNEI.

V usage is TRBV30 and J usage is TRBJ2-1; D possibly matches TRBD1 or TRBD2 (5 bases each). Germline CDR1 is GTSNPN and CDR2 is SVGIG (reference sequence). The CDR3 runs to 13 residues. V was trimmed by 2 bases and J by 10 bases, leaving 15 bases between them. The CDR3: CAWSKVTRDEQFF. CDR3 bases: TGTGCCTGGAGTAAAGTAACTCGGGACGAGCAGTTCTTC.

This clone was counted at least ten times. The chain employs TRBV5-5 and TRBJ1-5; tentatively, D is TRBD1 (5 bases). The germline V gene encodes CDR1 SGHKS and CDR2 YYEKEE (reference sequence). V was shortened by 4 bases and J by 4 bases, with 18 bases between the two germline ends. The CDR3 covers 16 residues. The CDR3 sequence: CASSPGGNSVNQPQHF. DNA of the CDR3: TGTGCCAGCAGCCCGGGGGGAAACAGCGTTAATCAGCCCCAGCATTTT.

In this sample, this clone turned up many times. The CDR3 nucleotides read TGTGCCAGCCAGCGCAGATCCTCCGGTCCCACCGGGGAGCTGTTTTTT. This translates into CASQRRSSGPTGELFF. The rearrangement links TRBV9 to TRBJ2-2; D uncertain. This CDR3 comprises 16 residues. Germline values: CDR1 SGDLS, CDR2 YYNGEE. The V end lost 7 bases, the J end lost 4 bases, and 20 bases lay between the germline ends.

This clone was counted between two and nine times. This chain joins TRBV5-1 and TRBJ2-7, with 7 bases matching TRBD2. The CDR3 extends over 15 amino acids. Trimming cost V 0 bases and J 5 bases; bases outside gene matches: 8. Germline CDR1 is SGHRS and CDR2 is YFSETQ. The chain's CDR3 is CASSLGASGMDEQYF. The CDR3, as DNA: TGCGCCAGCAGCTTGGGTGCTAGCGGTATGGACGAGCAGTACTTC.

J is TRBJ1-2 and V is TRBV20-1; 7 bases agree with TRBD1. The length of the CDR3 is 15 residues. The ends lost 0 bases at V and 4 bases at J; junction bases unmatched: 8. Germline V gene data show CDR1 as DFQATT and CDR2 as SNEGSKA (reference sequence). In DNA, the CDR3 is TGCAGTGCTAGAGAATCCGGGACAGCACTCTATGGCTACACCTTC. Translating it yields CSARESGTALYGYTF.

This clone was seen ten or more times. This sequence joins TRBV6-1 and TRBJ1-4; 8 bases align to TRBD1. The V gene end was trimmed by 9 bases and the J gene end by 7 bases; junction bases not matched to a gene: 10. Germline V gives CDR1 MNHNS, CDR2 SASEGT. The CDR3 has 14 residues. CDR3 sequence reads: CASTRGTGGEKLFF. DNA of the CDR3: TGTGCCAGTACTCGCGGGACAGGAGGTGAAAAACTGTTTTTT.

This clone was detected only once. CDR3 sequence: CASSIDKMTWNTEAFF. The CDR3 bases are TGTGCCAGTAGTATAGATAAAATGACGTGGAACACTGAAGCTTTCTTT. The J gene is TRBJ1-1, the V gene TRBV19; no firm D call. The CDR3 covers 16 residues. V lost 0 bases, J lost 1 base, and 12 bases lay in between. Germline-derived CDR1 and CDR2 are LNHDA and SQIVND (reference sequence).

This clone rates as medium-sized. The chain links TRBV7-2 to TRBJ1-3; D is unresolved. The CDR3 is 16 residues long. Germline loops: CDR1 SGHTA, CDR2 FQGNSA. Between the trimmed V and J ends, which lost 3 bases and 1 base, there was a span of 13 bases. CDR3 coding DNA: TGTGCCAGCAGCTTCTCCCCAGGCGCTTCTGGAAACACCATATATTTT. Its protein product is CASSFSPGASGNTIYF.